The T cell receptor (beta chain) described here comes from a study of response to subunit inactivated influenza vaccine. A word on this clonotype: Its antigen is still unknown.

TCRdb processed the RT-PCR reads anew with MiXCR; each CDR3 protein has one entry. The data contain around 760,000 distinct CDR3 sequences, about 15% of them singletons. Notes on the study in general: The authors offered the suggestion that each seasonal influenza vaccination recruits few new T cells.

Germline lookup yields CDR1 MNHEY and CDR2 SVGEGT. This CDR3 region has 13 residues. Trimming removed 3 bases at V and 9 bases at J, with 12 bases between. The starting material was PBMCs from blood, obtained less than 15 days before vaccination. V usage is TRBV6-2 or TRBV6-3 and J usage is TRBJ2-1, with a tentative D call TRBD2 (5 bases). This TCR derives from a man aged 50-59 years who received an inactivated influenza vaccine. CDR3 protein: CASSYRESGEQFF. CDR3 DNA: TGTGCCAGCAGTTATCGGGAATCGGGTGAGCAGTTCTTC.